This TCR beta chain stems from a study of T cells after yellow fever vaccination (dated by TCRdb to the late 2010s). For the study in its entirety: The SMART-Seq v4 Ultra Low Input RNA kit was used to prepare libraries from fractions with low cell numbers. To follow T-cell clones before and after both primary and booster YFV17D yellow fever vaccination, bulk TCR alpha and beta repertoires underwent longitudinal sequencing. The cohort comprised two healthy male donors, one aged 18 to 30 and one aged 30 to 40 years. Bulk PBMC replicates and cell subsets were isolated from blood drawn at multiple timepoints before and after both primary and secondary immunization. Results the study describes overall, beyond this receptor: The study included only a couple of donors, which limits how far the findings can be generalized. A small fraction of clonotypes showed up in both the CD4 and CD8 compartments, probably as a result of convergent recombination. FACS-sorted repertoires could contain abundant contaminating clonotypes from the bulk population, so computational filtering was required. Most clones expanded after primary vaccination were re-detected after the booster (almost 98% of CD4 and about 88% of CD8), suggesting broad memory maintenance. The secondary T-cell response was found to be weaker but faster than the primary response, with a peak reached on day 5 rather than on day 15.

Taken with the paper, the label for treatment or condition translates to: live attenuated yellow fever vaccine strain. At each blood-draw timepoint, two biological replicates of bulk PBMCs were collected. PBMCs were isolated from peripheral blood using a standard Ficoll-Paque protocol. TriZol was used to extract RNA from bulk PBMCs, CD4 and CD8 fractions, and dextramer-positive and dextramer-negative fractions. Including the terminal cysteine and phenylalanine, the CDR3 comprises 15 residues. Just CDR3 DNA is preserved here, 45 bases in frame from base 1. After removal of 5 bases from V and 2 bases from J, the junction retains 9 bases not matched to a gene. The germline V gene (reference sequence) gives CDR1 as DFQATT and CDR2 as SNEGSKA. Sequencing took place on an Illumina NovaSeq 6000. TCR cDNA was made using 5'RACE template switching, a step that added a universal primer site and unique molecular identifiers. Priming of cDNA synthesis was performed from both the TCR alpha and TCR beta constant segments. Libraries were amplified in two PCR steps, with sample barcodes and sequencing adapters added in the second step. Sequencing of libraries was done on Illumina HiSeq 2500 (2x100 bp) or NovaSeq (2x150 bp). In the authors' own workflow: Demultiplexing of reads and collapsing into UMI consensus sequences were performed with MIGEC, and V(D)J alignment was carried out with MiXCR. Vaccine-responding clonotypes were defined with edgeR using replicate PBMC samples, requiring FDR below 0.01 and a log2 fold change above 5 up to day 15. CD4 or CD8 identity was assigned to each bulk clonotype according to whether the clonotype was present at higher abundance in the sequenced CD4 repertoire or the sequenced CD8 repertoire. The public reads were quality trimmed at Q25 with fastp and then assembled into clones with MiXCR by TCRdb, keeping productive beta chains. Entries that share a CDR3 protein sequence are merged under the most common genes and DNA. It is TCRdb's table, rather than the study itself, that gives the V and J calls and clone size. Here the sample has 250,000 or so distinct CDR3 sequences; 3.6% occur a single time. The ten largest account for approximately 18% of the sample.

Worth noting for this clonotype: The antigen this receptor binds is unknown. The sample holds no much larger clone one base away, and base qualities are not on file.

The TCR was taken from a young man who received the YFV17D yellow fever vaccine. The sample in question was PBMCs, obtained 15 days after the yellow fever booster vaccination. Recombination linked TRBV20-1 to TRBJ1-5, with 7 bases matching TRBD1. In nucleotide form, the sequence is TGCAGTGCTCTTACAGGGGTTCGACGCAATCAGCCCCAGCATTTT. This encodes CSALTGVRRNQPQHF.